This is a list of T cell receptor beta chains from one sample in a study of blood T cells in healthy people across ages. TCRdb reprocessed the 5' RACE reads with MiXCR, giving one entry per CDR3 protein. The sample yields roughly 1.9 million distinct CDR3 sequences, approximately 40% seen once. The specimen sequenced was blood. The receptor set was obtained from a human donor in good health. CDR3s include the opening cysteine and the closing phenylalanine or tryptophan. The D gene is left open where the match is weak. Size is omitted from some rows. Given values are once, few, many or a class for expanded clones.

>few|TRBJ1-1|TRBV12-3/TRBV12-4|TRBD1
CASTPTGMNTEAFF
TGTGCCAGCACCCCGACAGGGATGAACACTGAAGCTTTCTTT
>NA|TRBJ1-5|TRBV20-1|TRBD1
CSAQTGGWEPQHF
TGCAGTGCTCAGACAGGGGGCTGGGAGCCCCAGCATTTT
>NA|TRBJ1-2|TRBV7-9|NA
CASSLEGDRTLHGYTF
TGTGCCAGCAGCTTAGAGGGTGACAGGACTTTACATGGCTACACCTTC
>NA|TRBJ1-1|TRBV29-1|TRBD1
CSVQQGVRTEAFF
TGCAGCGTGCAACAGGGGGTGAGAACTGAAGCTTTCTTT
>NA|TRBJ2-7|TRBV9|TRBD1
CASSDRTGADEQYF
TGTGCCAGCAGCGACCGGACAGGGGCCGACGAGCAGTACTTC
>NA|TRBJ2-1|TRBV6-2/TRBV6-3|NA
CASTYTGTPKQFF
TGTGCCAGCACCTATACCGGGACACCAAAGCAGTTCTTC
>NA|TRBJ1-4|TRBV12-3/TRBV12-4|NA
CASRETGPNEKLFF
TGTGCCAGCAGAGAGACAGGACCCAATGAAAAACTGTTTTTT
>few|TRBJ1-2|TRBV2|NA
CASSEASRTHGYTF
TGTGCCAGCAGTGAAGCTTCCCGGACGCATGGCTACACCTTC
>few|TRBJ2-1|TRBV7-2|NA
CASSEDGPSYNEQFF
TGTGCCAGCAGCGAGGACGGACCCTCCTACAATGAGCAGTTCTTC
>few|TRBJ2-6|TRBV29-1|NA
CSVPAQSGANVLTF
TGCAGCGTGCCCGCCCAGTCTGGGGCCAACGTCCTGACTTTC
>NA|TRBJ1-5|TRBV12-3/TRBV12-4|NA
CASSWVGVGQPQHF
TGTGCCAGCAGTTGGGTTGGAGTGGGTCAGCCCCAGCATTTT
>few|TRBJ2-7|TRBV7-9|TRBD2
CASSLIRRGGPYEQYF
TGTGCCAGCAGCTTAATTCGGCGGGGGGGCCCCTACGAGCAGTACTTC
>few|TRBJ2-7|TRBV3-1|TRBD1
CASSQGDRSSYEQYF
TGTGCCAGCAGCCAGGGGGACAGGAGCTCCTACGAGCAGTACTTC
>NA|TRBJ2-1|TRBV7-9|TRBD2
CASRDGGASYEQFF
TGTGCCAGCAGGGACGGGGGGGCCTCTTATGAGCAGTTCTTC
>NA|TRBJ1-2|TRBV27|NA
CASSSGAGLYGYTF
TGTGCCAGCAGTTCTGGGGCCGGCCTCTATGGCTACACCTTC
>NA|TRBJ1-1|TRBV18|NA
CASSPPRVYPEAFF
TGTGCCAGCTCACCACCGAGGGTTTACCCTGAAGCTTTCTTT
>few|TRBJ1-1|TRBV7-6|NA
CASSLVAGLLTEAFF
TGTGCCAGCAGCTTAGTGGCAGGGCTTCTCACTGAAGCTTTCTTT
>many|TRBJ2-7|TRBV5-5|NA
CASSPLGGSYEQYF
TGTGCCAGCAGCCCCCTAGGGGGCTCCTACGAGCAGTACTTC
>once|TRBJ2-3|TRBV9|NA
CASSVEGFSTDTQYF
TGTGCCAGCAGCGTAGAGGGCTTTAGCACAGATACGCAGTATTTT
>few|TRBJ1-6|TRBV3-1|NA
CASSQPGNSPLHF
TGTGCCAGCAGCCAACCGGGGAATTCACCCCTCCACTTT
>NA|TRBJ1-3|TRBV5-5|NA
CACSLSSAGNTIYF
TGTGCCTGCAGCTTGAGCTCAGCAGGAAACACCATATATTTT
>few|TRBJ2-3|TRBV5-1|TRBD2
CASSLGSSGDPADTQYF
TGCGCCAGCAGCTTGGGTTCTAGCGGTGACCCCGCAGATACGCAGTATTTT
>NA|TRBJ2-7|TRBV4-3|NA
CASSQDASPFYEQYF
TGCGCCAGCAGCCAAGATGCCAGCCCTTTTTACGAGCAGTACTTC
>NA|TRBJ2-3|TRBV4-3|TRBD1
CASSPGTGGFTDTQYF
TGCGCCAGCAGCCCCGGGACAGGGGGCTTCACAGATACGCAGTATTTT
>NA|TRBJ1-1|TRBV11-3|NA
CASSALQERTEAFF
TGTGCCAGCAGCGCACTCCAGGAGAGGACTGAAGCTTTCTTT
>NA|TRBJ2-1|TRBV6-2/TRBV6-3|NA
CASSYELNEQFF
TGTGCCAGCAGTTACGAGCTCAATGAGCAGTTCTTC
>NA|TRBJ1-2|TRBV30|NA
CAWAYTGVTRGYTF
TGTGCCTGGGCCTACACCGGGGTAACGCGTGGCTACACCTTC
>NA|TRBJ2-1|TRBV24-1|TRBD1
CATKNDRDYNEQFF
TGTGCCACCAAAAACGACAGGGACTACAATGAGCAGTTCTTC
>few|TRBJ1-2|TRBV10-3|NA
CAIRPDGLNYGYTF
TGTGCCATCAGACCGGACGGATTAAACTATGGCTACACCTTC
>NA|TRBJ2-7|TRBV20-1|TRBD1
CSASEWDRSYEQYF
TGCAGTGCTAGTGAATGGGACAGATCCTACGAGCAGTACTTC
>NA|TRBJ1-4|TRBV10-3|TRBD1
CAISVSGTGGEKLFF
TGTGCCATCAGTGTCTCCGGGACAGGGGGTGAAAAACTGTTTTTT
>NA|TRBJ1-1|TRBV15|NA
CATGGPNTEAFF
TGTGCCACCGGGGGACCAAACACTGAAGCTTTCTTT
>many|TRBJ2-7|TRBV11-2|NA
CASSLGGQYYEQYF
TGTGCCAGCAGCTTAGGCGGACAGTACTACGAGCAGTACTTC
>NA|TRBJ2-5|TRBV10-3|TRBD1
CAISDAGTGNQETQYF
TGTGCCATCAGTGACGCCGGGACAGGGAACCAAGAGACCCAGTACTTC
>few|TRBJ2-6|TRBV7-2|NA
CASSRLTGSGANVLTF
TGTGCCAGCAGTAGATTAACAGGCTCTGGGGCCAACGTCCTGACTTTC
>few|TRBJ1-6|TRBV20-1|TRBD1
CSATHTGTGGSPLHF
TGCAGTGCTACACATACCGGGACAGGGGGCTCACCCCTCCACTTT
>few|TRBJ2-7|TRBV7-2|TRBD1
CASSLGSDRSSYEQYF
TGTGCCAGCAGCTTAGGCTCGGACAGGTCCTCCTACGAGCAGTACTTC
>once|TRBJ2-1|TRBV28|TRBD1
CASSQRQGFNNEQFF
TGTGCCAGCAGTCAGCGACAGGGGTTCAACAATGAGCAGTTCTTC
>NA|TRBJ1-5|TRBV6-1|TRBD1
CASRGGTGQYYSNQPQHF
TGTGCCAGCAGGGGGGGGACAGGCCAGTATTATAGCAATCAGCCCCAGCATTTT
>NA|TRBJ1-2|TRBV7-9|NA
CASSLAGRYGYTF
TGTGCCAGCAGCTTAGCAGGTCGCTATGGCTACACCTTC
>NA|TRBJ2-3|TRBV7-8|TRBD1
CASSSTGGADTQYF
TGTGCCAGCAGCTCCACAGGGGGCGCGGATACGCAGTATTTT
>NA|TRBJ1-1|TRBV6-2/TRBV6-3|NA
CASSYPRAARNTEAFF
TGTGCCAGCAGTTATCCTCGGGCGGCACGAAACACTGAAGCTTTCTTT
>few|TRBJ2-1|TRBV6-1|NA
CASSENRGPSGGFF
TGTGCCAGCAGTGAAAATCGGGGGCCCTCAGGGGGGTTCTTC
>NA|TRBJ1-1|TRBV6-2/TRBV6-3|NA
CASSYWRQKKNTEAFF
TGTGCCAGCAGTTATTGGAGACAGAAGAAGAACACTGAAGCTTTCTTT
>NA|TRBJ2-2|TRBV4-1|NA
CASSPTGGRAGELFF
TGCGCCAGCAGCCCGACAGGAGGGCGGGCCGGGGAGCTGTTTTTT
>NA|TRBJ1-5|TRBV20-1|NA
CSAIARGHSNQPQHF
TGCAGTGCCATCGCCCGGGGTCATAGCAATCAGCCCCAGCATTTT
>few|TRBJ2-5|TRBV2|NA
CATTGNQETQYF
TGTGCCACCACCGGGAACCAAGAGACCCAGTACTTC
>NA|TRBJ2-7|TRBV18|TRBD2
CASSRDRADVAGGEQYF
TGTGCCAGCTCACGGGACAGAGCAGATGTAGCGGGGGGAGAGCAGTACTTC
>NA|TRBJ1-2|TRBV7-3|TRBD1
CASSLTGQGANTF
TGTGCCAGCAGCTTAACAGGACAGGGGGCGAACACCTTC
>NA|TRBJ2-3|TRBV9|NA
CASSFRRLTDTQYF
TGTGCCAGCAGCTTCAGGAGGCTCACAGATACGCAGTATTTT
>NA|TRBJ2-1|TRBV5-1|TRBD2
CASSSGFRGGRNEQFF
TGCGCCAGCAGCTCCGGGTTCCGGGGGGGCCGCAATGAGCAGTTCTTC
>NA|TRBJ2-5|TRBV7-2|NA
CASSWGLSYQETQYF
TGTGCCAGCAGCTGGGGACTCTCGTACCAAGAGACCCAGTACTTC
>once|TRBJ1-5|TRBV12-3/TRBV12-4|NA
CASSLYRGEQPQHF
TGTGCCAGCAGTTTATACCGCGGCGAACAGCCCCAGCATTTT
>few|TRBJ2-7|TRBV24-1|TRBD1
CATSEKKGGTGSNEQYF
TGTGCCACCAGTGAAAAAAAAGGAGGGACAGGGTCTAACGAGCAGTACTTC
>NA|TRBJ2-1|TRBV7-2|TRBD2
CASSSYSGAYNEQFF
TGTGCCAGCAGCTCCTATAGCGGGGCCTACAATGAGCAGTTCTTC
>NA|TRBJ2-3|TRBV27|TRBD2
CASSLGAGVADTQYF
TGTGCCAGCAGTTTAGGGGCGGGGGTAGCAGATACGCAGTATTTT
>NA|TRBJ1-2|TRBV9|NA
CASSAIGNLYTF
TGTGCCAGCAGCGCCATAGGGAATCTGTACACCTTC
>NA|TRBJ1-4|TRBV4-2|TRBD1
CASSQDGQGAEKLFF
TGTGCCAGCAGCCAAGATGGACAGGGAGCAGAAAAACTGTTTTTT